This T cell receptor beta chain was identified during a study of T cell responses to AZD1222 COVID-19 vaccine. General observations from the study: CD4 TCRs linked to vaccination spanned spike, dominating at 160-218 and 743-854.

Assay used: immunoSEQ multiplex PCR; TCRdb lists only in-frame clones, some missing. Altogether some 130,000 clones are present, 80% to 90% being singletons, with the ten largest covering 1.5% to 2%. Concerning this clone itself: The antigen is unknown.

Germline lookup yields CDR1 SGHNT and CDR2 YYREEE (reference sequence). Trimming removed 3 bases from V and 6 bases from J; junction bases left unmatched: 6. The CDR3 consists of 15 residues. This sequence was found in an adult in good health. V gene TRBV5-4 combines with J gene TRBJ2-2; 9 bases match TRBD2. Sequenced here: peripheral blood, sampled on day 0 of AZD1222 vaccination. CDR3 protein: CASSSGLAISGELFF. The DNA for the CDR3 is TGTGCCAGCAGCTCGGGACTAGCTATCTCCGGGGAGCTGTTTTTT.